These 31 T cell receptor beta chains were all obtained from the same sample, sequenced in a study of shared clonotypes between healthy human individuals. The table came from immunoSEQ multiplex PCR; TCRdb's copy has only in-frame clones and leaves some out. The data show 600,000 or so clones, more than 95% seen once. Naive CD8 populations comprised CD45RO-negative cells positively selected for CCR7, excluding terminally differentiated effector memory CD45RA+ cells. Sequences were obtained from naive CD8+ T cells sorted from blood. These receptors originate from a man aged 30-40 years in good health.

This rearrangement joins TRBV7-6 to TRBJ2-7; no clear D gene. CDR3 length equals 11 residues. Trimming left V 4 bases short and J 3 bases short, with 4 bases between. The germline V gene encodes CDR1 SGHVS and CDR2 FNYEAQ. The CDR3 DNA reads TGTGCCAGCAGCTCCGACTACGAGCAGTACTTC. Its translation: CASSSDYEQYF.

This clone appeared a single time. The CDR3 spells CASSKWTGGMNTEAFF. The CDR3 DNA sequence: TGTGCCAGCAGCAAATGGACAGGGGGCATGAACACTGAAGCTTTCTTT. This sequence joins TRBV11-1 and TRBJ1-1, with TRBD1 matching 11 bases. Germline V gene sequence: CDR1 SGHAT, CDR2 FQDESV (reference sequence). After removal of 5 bases from V and 0 bases from J, the junction contained 5 bases not matched to a gene. The CDR3 loop spans 16 amino acids.

On this clone: The identical CDR3 is also encoded by other nucleotide sequences in the sample. V usage is TRBV28 and J usage is TRBJ2-5; D gene uncertain. This CDR3 region has 11 residues. CDR1 MDHEN and CDR2 SYDVKM come from the germline V gene. Trimming shortened V by 3 bases and J by 5 bases, and 4 bases separated the two germline ends. CDR3 amino acids: CASSFMETQYF. The DNA of the CDR3 is TGTGCCAGCAGTTTCATGGAGACCCAGTACTTC.

The V call is TRBV27, the J call TRBJ2-7; D unclear. The germline CDR1 and CDR2 sequences are MNHEY and SMNVEV (reference sequence). The length of the CDR3 is 15 residues. The V gene lost 3 bases and the J gene lost 1 base, with 13 bases spanning the gap. This chain's CDR3 is CASSLSAALSYEQYF. The CDR3 nucleotides are TGTGCCAGCAGTTTGTCGGCAGCCTTATCCTACGAGCAGTACTTC.

The chain uses TRBV27 and TRBJ1-1; 12 nucleotides align to TRBD1. The germline V gene has CDR1 MNHEY and CDR2 SMNVEV (reference sequence). After removal of 2 bases from V and 5 bases from J, the junction contained 6 bases not matched to a gene. This CDR3 has 16 amino acids. The CDR3 sequence is CASSLLGTGGPTEAFF. CDR3 DNA sequence: TGTGCCAGCAGTTTACTAGGGACAGGGGGCCCTACTGAAGCTTTCTTT.

J is TRBJ2-3 and V is TRBV7-9, with a possible D match to TRBD2 (6 bases). The CDR3 loop spans 16 amino acids. The V end lost 0 bases, the J end lost 4 bases, and 14 bases lay between the germline ends. Germline loops: CDR1 SEHNR, CDR2 FQNEAQ (reference sequence). The CDR3 is CASSLAGGGEADTQYF. In DNA, the CDR3 is TGTGCCAGCAGCTTAGCCGGGGGAGGAGAGGCAGATACGCAGTATTTT.

The rearrangement links TRBV15 to TRBJ1-2; possible D gene TRBD1, 5 bases. Germline V gene sequence: CDR1 LNHNV, CDR2 YYDKDF (reference sequence). The CDR3 is 15 residues long. Deletions cut 0 bases from V and 6 bases from J, with 14 bases between. CDR3 protein: CATSREGGGMHGYTF. CDR3 DNA: TGTGCCACCAGCAGAGAGGGTGGGGGAATGCATGGCTACACCTTC. Drawing the rest from reference TRBV15 and TRBJ1-2, the complete variable domain is DAMVIQNPRYQVTQFGKPVTLSCSQTLNHNVMYWYQQKSSQAPKLLFHYYDKDFNNEADTPDNFQSRRPNTSFCFLDIRSPGLGDTAMYLCATSREGGGMHGYTFGSGTRLTVV.

The chain joins TRBV6-4 to TRBJ2-1, with D possibly matching TRBD1 (6 bases). There are 15 residues in the CDR3. Trimming pared 1 base from V and 10 bases from J, leaving 17 bases between. Germline CDR1 and CDR2: MRHNA and SNTAGT. In DNA, the CDR3 is TGTGCCAGCAGTGACTTGGGACAAGGAAAGGCCGAGCAGTTCTTC. Its protein product is CASSDLGQGKAEQFF.

The chain uses TRBV5-1 and TRBJ2-1; TRBD2 is a possible D gene (5 bases). Germline values: CDR1 SGHRS, CDR2 YFSETQ. There are 16 residues in the CDR3. The V end was cut by 0 bases, the J end by 5 bases, with 15 bases between. CDR3 in DNA: TGCGCCAGCAGCTTGGTGGACTCCCGGATCAACAATGAGCAGTTCTTC. Encoded protein: CASSLVDSRINNEQFF.

This clone has only one observation. Here the CDR3 reads CATSRFRDPPYEQYF. Here the CDR3 DNA reads TGTGCCACCAGCAGATTCCGGGACCCACCCTACGAGCAGTACTTC. The chain carries TRBV15 and TRBJ2-7; D tentatively fits TRBD1 or TRBD2 (5 bases each). This CDR3 is built from 15 residues. CDR1 and CDR2 from the germline V gene are LNHNV and YYDKDF (reference sequence). Trimming pared 2 bases from V and 2 bases from J, leaving 13 bases between.

The rearrangement uses TRBV7-9 and TRBJ2-7; 9 bases align to TRBD1. This CDR3 has 17 residues. Germline CDR1 is SEHNR and CDR2 is FQNEAQ (reference sequence). V gave up 2 bases and J gave up 8 bases; unmatched junction bases: 16. CDR3 sequence (DNA): TGTGCCAGCAGCTTATTGGGACAGGGCTCCGGTGTCGTTCAGCAGTACTTC. Translating it yields CASSLLGQGSGVVQQYF.

The chain uses TRBV29-1 and TRBJ2-7; 7 bases match TRBD2. Trimming cost V 3 bases and J 0 bases; bases outside gene matches: 5. The CDR3 sequence is 14 residues long. The germline gives CDR1 SQVTM, CDR2 ANQGSEA. The CDR3 DNA is TGCAGCGTTGAGGTACAGCGGGACTCCTACGAGCAGTACTTC. Its protein is CSVEVQRDSYEQYF.

Here the CDR3 DNA reads TGTGCCAGCAGCCAAGATCCCACTAGCGATATAGCCTACGAGCAGTACTTC. Protein sequence: CASSQDPTSDIAYEQYF. The chain couples TRBV4-2 to TRBJ2-7; 7 bases match TRBD2. The CDR3 has 17 residues. Germline lookup yields CDR1 LGHNA and CDR2 YNFKEQ. V dropped 0 bases and J dropped 2; count of bases not matched to a gene: 10.

The V gene is TRBV6-5, the J gene TRBJ2-7, with D uncertain. The CDR3 has 14 residues. Trimming left V 7 bases short and J 3 bases short, with 16 bases between. CDR1 and CDR2 from the germline V gene are MNHEY and SVGAGI. The CDR3 DNA reads TGTGCCAGCACGACGACGCTTGGGAACTACGAGCAGTACTTC. This sequence encodes CASTTTLGNYEQYF.

This chain uses TRBV6-5 with TRBJ2-1; D is unclear. V shed 6 bases and J shed 6 bases, with 12 bases lying between them. Germline CDR1 and CDR2: MNHEY and SVGAGI. The CDR3 loop spans 13 amino acids. The CDR3 nucleotides are TGTGCCAGCAGCCTAACTATCTTCAATGAGCAGTTCTTC. Its translation: CASSLTIFNEQFF.

V and J are TRBV29-1 and TRBJ2-2, with no clear D. The CDR3 sequence is 15 residues long. The V gene lost 7 bases and the J gene lost 0 bases, with 15 bases spanning the gap. The germline V gene has CDR1 SQVTM and CDR2 ANQGSEA. CDR3 amino acids: CSAPLGSANTGELFF. CDR3 in DNA: TGCAGCGCCCCTCTAGGCAGCGCGAACACCGGGGAGCTGTTTTTT.

The V call is TRBV7-9, the J call TRBJ2-2; the D is unclear. The V and J ends lost 5 bases and 2 bases respectively, with 9 bases between them. The CDR3 spans 14 residues. CDR1 is SEHNR, CDR2 FQNEAQ, per germline (reference sequence). The CDR3 DNA reads TGTGCCAGCAGCCCCATACACAACACCGGGGAGCTGTTTTTT. Encoded protein: CASSPIHNTGELFF. The full variable domain, with the rest looked up from reference TRBV7-9 and TRBJ2-2, is DTGVSQNPRHKITKRGQNVTFRCDPISEHNRLYWYRQTLGQGPEFLTYFQNEAQLEKSRLLSDRFSAERPKGSFSTLEIQRTEQGDSAMYLCASSPIHNTGELFFGEGSRLTVL.

The J gene is TRBJ2-5, the V gene TRBV27; D is undetermined. Trimming removed 6 bases from V and 3 bases from J, with 14 bases in between. The CDR3 consists of 14 residues. Per the germline V gene, CDR1 is MNHEY and CDR2 is SMNVEV (reference sequence). CDR3 coding DNA: TGTGCCAGCAGGTCGCGGTACGCTGAAGAGACCCAGTACTTC. Translation: CASRSRYAEETQYF.

Remarks on this clone: A read error may produce the germline difference seen at one junction end. V and J are TRBV27 and TRBJ2-2, with 7 bases matching TRBD1. The CDR3 totals 15 residues. CDR1 and CDR2 (germline): MNHEY, SMNVEV (reference sequence). CDR3 nucleotides: TGTGCCAGCGGCGCAGGGACAGCGAATACCGGGGAGCTGTTTTTT. This encodes CASGAGTANTGELFF.

V is TRBV27 and J is TRBJ2-1, with 12 bases matching TRBD2. Trimming cost V 5 bases and J 8 bases; bases outside gene matches: 7. The CDR3 consists of 15 residues. Per germline, CDR1 MNHEY and CDR2 SMNVEV (reference sequence). The CDR3: CASSLGLAGTDEQFF. CDR3 coding DNA: TGTGCCAGCAGTCTCGGACTAGCGGGAACCGATGAGCAGTTCTTC.

The chain carries TRBV7-3 and TRBJ1-2; D unresolved. V was pared by 2 bases and J by 3 bases, with 10 bases between. The CDR3 extends over 14 amino acids. The germline V gene encodes CDR1 SGHTA and CDR2 FQGTGA. The CDR3 bases are TGTGCCAGCAGCTTAGAGGGATACGACTATGGCTACACCTTC. This sequence encodes CASSLEGYDYGYTF.

The sample holds one count of this clone. This chain links TRBV29-1 with TRBJ1-2; 7 bases fit TRBD1. Germline loops: CDR1 SQVTM, CDR2 ANQGSEA. The CDR3 sequence is 18 residues long. The J segment lost 4 bases and the V segment lost 6 bases, leaving 23 bases of the junction unmatched. In DNA, the CDR3 is TGCAGCGTAGGGGATTATGTGACAGGGCCGGATTTCATCTATGGCTACACCTTC. The encoded protein is CSVGDYVTGPDFIYGYTF.

The rearrangement joins TRBV5-4 to TRBJ1-1; tentatively, D is TRBD1 (5 bases). In germline, CDR1 is SGHNT, CDR2 YYREEE (reference sequence). This CDR3 is built from 15 residues. The germline V and J ends were trimmed by 0 bases and 4 bases, with 13 bases remaining between them. The CDR3 DNA reads as TGTGCCAGCAGCTTGGTTGGGGGAGGAGTCACTGAAGCTTTCTTT. Its translation is CASSLVGGGVTEAFF.

The rearrangement joins TRBV25-1 to TRBJ2-5; unclear D gene. Trimming left V 5 bases short and J 2 bases short, with 12 bases between. The V gene's germline CDR1 is MGHDK and CDR2 SYGVNS. The CDR3 consists of 14 residues. CDR3 in DNA: TGTGCCAGCAGTCGATGGGAAAAACAAGAGACCCAGTACTTC. Translated, it gives CASSRWEKQETQYF.

The V and J genes are TRBV7-6 and TRBJ2-5; possibly TRBD2 for D (6 bases). CDR1 is SGHVS and CDR2 is FNYEAQ in the germline V gene. CDR3 length: 16 amino acids. V lost 5 bases to trimming and J lost 5 bases, with 21 bases between them. CDR3 nucleotide sequence: TGTGCCAGCAGCCCGCCCGTTGCGGGACTTCAGGAGACCCAGTACTTC. Amino acids: CASSPPVAGLQETQYF.

The V and J genes are TRBV4-3 and TRBJ1-2, with unresolved D. The CDR3 loop spans 13 amino acids. The ends were cut back, 0 bases at V and 6 bases at J, with 8 bases in the middle. Germline CDR1 and CDR2: LGHNA and YSLEER. CDR3 protein: CASSQDRGDGYTF. In DNA form, the CDR3 reads TGCGCCAGCAGCCAAGATCGAGGAGATGGCTACACCTTC.

The chain carries TRBV4-2 and TRBJ2-7; 12 bases fit TRBD2. Germline CDR1 and CDR2: LGHNA and YNFKEQ. CDR3 length: 15 amino acids. J was trimmed by 4 bases and V by 3 bases; bases with no gene match: 4. In DNA form, the CDR3 reads TGTGCCAGCAGCCAGCTAGCGGGAGGGCCGTACGAGCAGTACTTC. Protein: CASSQLAGGPYEQYF.

The rearrangement joins TRBV5-1 to TRBJ2-7; 9 nucleotides align to TRBD1. J was trimmed by 5 bases and V by 0 bases; bases with no gene match: 9. The CDR3 sequence is 16 residues long. The V gene's germline CDR1 is SGHRS and CDR2 YFSETQ. The CDR3 DNA sequence: TGCGCCAGCAGCTTGGTGGGACAGGGATTGGCGAACGAGCAGTACTTC. Translating gives CASSLVGQGLANEQYF. Using reference TRBV5-1 and TRBJ2-7 for the parts outside the CDR3, the full variable domain is KAGVTQTPRYLIKTRGQQVTLSCSPISGHRSVSWYQQTPGQGLQFLFEYFSETQRNKGNFPGRFSGRQFSNSRSEMNVSTLELGDSALYLCASSLVGQGLANEQYFGPGTRLTVT.

The chain employs TRBV29-1 and TRBJ2-2, with D perhaps TRBD2 (5 bases). Germline V gene data show CDR1 as SQVTM and CDR2 as ANQGSEA. Trimming stripped 7 bases from V and 7 bases from J, with 22 bases between. The CDR3 consists of 15 residues. CDR3 nucleotide sequence: TGCAGCGCTTTGAGGGAGAGGGCCATATTCGGGGAGCTGTTTTTT. It encodes CSALRERAIFGELFF.

The chain recombines TRBV4-3 with TRBJ2-1, with D perhaps TRBD2 (7 bases). Germline values: CDR1 LGHNA, CDR2 YSLEER. V lost 0 bases and J 7 bases, leaving 19 bases between the germline ends. The length of the CDR3 is 17 residues. The CDR3 region has the DNA TGCGCCAGCAGCCAAGATTCTACGGGGGGCGGGTTGAATGAGCAGTTCTTC. Protein: CASSQDSTGGGLNEQFF.

The chain uses TRBV4-3 and TRBJ2-7; tentative D call: TRBD2 (6 bases). The length of the CDR3 is 16 residues. Trimming shortened V by 1 base and J by 5 bases, and 18 bases separated the two germline ends. Germline lookup yields CDR1 LGHNA and CDR2 YSLEER. CDR3 DNA sequence: TGCGCCAGCAGCCAAGCCATGGGGCCGCTAGCGAACGAGCAGTACTTC. Amino acids: CASSQAMGPLANEQYF.